Listed below are T cell receptor beta chains from one sample, sequenced in a study of blood T cell repertoires in COVID-19. Sequenced by immunoSEQ multiplex PCR; TCRdb stores in-frame clones only, minus some. The sample contains some 150,000 clones, roughly 87% of which appear only once. Specimen: PBMCs or T cells enriched from blood (not recorded which). These TCRs come from a human donor with acute COVID-19. The donor label of this sample is uncertain. The CDR3 runs from the conserved cysteine through the conserved F or W. A D gene is named only where the DNA matches it firmly. The listing skips clone size in some rows; elsewhere it reads once, few, many or a size class.

cdr3_nt,cdr3_aa,clone_size,d_call,v_call,j_call
TGTGCCAGCAGTTGGGGCAGGGACTATGGCTACACCTTC,CASSWGRDYGYTF,NA,NA,TRBV27,TRBJ1-2
TGTGCCAGCAGCGTAGAGAGGGCCAACTATGGCTACACCTTC,CASSVERANYGYTF,once,NA,TRBV9,TRBJ1-2
TGTGCCAGCAGCTGGATAGCGGAGCCCACAGATACGCAGTATTTT,CASSWIAEPTDTQYF,NA,NA,TRBV7-3,TRBJ2-3
TGTGCCAGCAGCGCCTATTTACAGGGTGGCTACACCTTC,CASSAYLQGGYTF,once,NA,TRBV3-1/TRBV3-2,TRBJ1-2
TGTGCCAGCAATCCAGGGCCTACAGGGGGTCGGGGGACCTACGAGCAGTACTTC,CASNPGPTGGRGTYEQYF,NA,TRBD1,TRBV2,TRBJ2-7
TGTGCCAGCAGCCAGGAAGGGGACTCTGGGGCCAACGTCCTGACTTTC,CASSQEGDSGANVLTF,NA,NA,TRBV11-1,TRBJ2-6
TGTGCCAGCAGCCTTCCGGGACAGGGTTTTAATGAGCAGTTCTTC,CASSLPGQGFNEQFF,NA,TRBD1,TRBV6-5,TRBJ2-1
TGTGCCAGTAGTAGCTTACAGGGGGCAGGGTACGAGCAGTACTTC,CASSSLQGAGYEQYF,NA,TRBD1,TRBV19,TRBJ2-7
TGTGCCAGCAGCCCACATGCAACTAATGAAAAACTGTTTTTT,CASSPHATNEKLFF,NA,NA,TRBV6-2/TRBV6-3,TRBJ1-4
TGTGCCAGCAGCTTGCTGAGGACTAGCGGGGGTACGGAGCAGTACTTC,CASSLLRTSGGTEQYF,NA,TRBD2,TRBV5-5,TRBJ2-7
TGTGCCACCAGCGACACAGGGGGGGTCACCGGGGAGCTGTTTTTT,CATSDTGGVTGELFF,few,NA,TRBV15,TRBJ2-2
TGTGCCAGCAGCCCCGAACAGGGTTATAATTCACCCCTCCACTTT,CASSPEQGYNSPLHF,few,NA,TRBV4-2,TRBJ1-6
TGTGCCAGCAGCGACTCCGGGACATATAATGAAAAACTGTTTTTT,CASSDSGTYNEKLFF,NA,NA,TRBV11-2,TRBJ1-4
TGCGCCAGCAGCTTTGGCACAGGGAGCACAGATACGCAGTATTTT,CASSFGTGSTDTQYF,NA,NA,TRBV5-1,TRBJ2-3
TGTGCCAGCAGCCAACGCAGGGAGGTCGATGAGCAGTTCTTC,CASSQRREVDEQFF,once,NA,TRBV7-9,TRBJ2-1
TGTGCCAGCAGTTACTGGACAGGGGGCATCTACGAGCAGTACTTC,CASSYWTGGIYEQYF,once,TRBD1,TRBV6-5,TRBJ2-7
TGTGCCACCAGTAGCACAACCAGGGACACCGGGGAGCTGTTTTTT,CATSSTTRDTGELFF,NA,NA,TRBV24-1,TRBJ2-2
TGTGCCAGCAGTTATTCCGGGTCCTCCTACGAGCAGTACTTC,CASSYSGSSYEQYF,once,NA,TRBV6-2/TRBV6-3,TRBJ2-7
TGTGCCAGCAGCTATACAGGGGGAGATACGCAGTATTTT,CASSYTGGDTQYF,NA,TRBD1,TRBV7-2,TRBJ2-3
TGTGCCAGTAGTACCAATAGGGCCGGGACACCTAATGAGCAGTTCTTC,CASSTNRAGTPNEQFF,NA,NA,TRBV19,TRBJ2-1
TGTGCCAGCAGCGACTTGTATGGCTACACCTTC,CASSDLYGYTF,NA,NA,TRBV6-2/TRBV6-3,TRBJ1-2
TGTGCCAGCACCCGGACTCACGAGCAGTACTTC,CASTRTHEQYF,NA,NA,TRBV6-5,TRBJ2-7
TGTGCCAGCTCACCAGGCGCTAGCTCGTACGAGCAGTACTTC,CASSPGASSYEQYF,NA,NA,TRBV18,TRBJ2-7
TGTGCCAGCAGCTTAGAGGTGGGGGTAACAGGGAGCTCCTACGAGCAGTACTTC,CASSLEVGVTGSSYEQYF,few,NA,TRBV7-2,TRBJ2-7
TGTGCCAGCAGCTTAGACAGGGTGGGGAATGAAAAACTGTTTTTT,CASSLDRVGNEKLFF,NA,NA,TRBV7-8,TRBJ1-4
TGCGCCAGCAGCTTGGGCGCGGGAAACACCATATATTTT,CASSLGAGNTIYF,NA,NA,TRBV5-1,TRBJ1-3
TGTGCCAGCAGCTTTCGGGGAACAACTAATGAAAAACTGTTTTTT,CASSFRGTTNEKLFF,NA,NA,TRBV7-2,TRBJ1-4
TGCGCCAGCAGCTTGTTGAACAGGGGCACAGATACGCAGTATTTT,CASSLLNRGTDTQYF,NA,NA,TRBV5-1,TRBJ2-3
TGCGCCAGCAGACCAGGGTCGGCGAACACCGGGGAGCTGTTTTTT,CASRPGSANTGELFF,NA,NA,TRBV5-1,TRBJ2-2
TGTGCCAGCAGCCAGGTCAGGGGTTTAGCTTTCTTT,CASSQVRGLAFF,NA,NA,TRBV3-1/TRBV3-2,TRBJ1-1
TGCGCCAGCAGCTTGGAGACAGGGTTGAACACTGAAGCTTTCTTT,CASSLETGLNTEAFF,NA,TRBD1,TRBV5-1,TRBJ1-1
TGTGCCAGCAGCCAAGATCCCACTACGCAGATCACAGATACGCAGTATTTT,CASSQDPTTQITDTQYF,NA,NA,TRBV3-1/TRBV3-2,TRBJ2-3
TGCGCCAGCAGCCAAGATCTGACCGCGGGGCCCCAGCATTTT,CASSQDLTAGPQHF,NA,NA,TRBV4-1,TRBJ1-5
TGTGCCAGCAGCCCACAGGCGAACACTGAAGCTTTCTTT,CASSPQANTEAFF,NA,NA,TRBV7-3,TRBJ1-1
TGTGCCAGCAGCGTGCTAGCGGTGCCCTACGAGCAGTACTTC,CASSVLAVPYEQYF,NA,TRBD2,TRBV5-4,TRBJ2-7
TGTGCCAGCAGTTTGGGACAACCCCACCTCTATGGCTACACCTTC,CASSLGQPHLYGYTF,NA,NA,TRBV6-2/TRBV6-3,TRBJ1-2
TGTGCCAGCAGCTTGGCCGGACAGGGGATGAACACTGAAGCTTTCTTT,CASSLAGQGMNTEAFF,NA,TRBD1,TRBV5-4,TRBJ1-1
TGCGCCAGCAGCCCGCGGCTAGCGGGGGAGTTATACGAGCAGTACTTC,CASSPRLAGELYEQYF,NA,TRBD2,TRBV4-3,TRBJ2-7
TGTGCCAGTAGTATAAGCGGACAGGGCAACACTGAAGCTTTCTTT,CASSISGQGNTEAFF,NA,TRBD1,TRBV19,TRBJ1-1
TGTGCCAGTAGGACTAGCGGGGGGTACGAGCAGTACTTC,CASRTSGGYEQYF,NA,TRBD2,TRBV19,TRBJ2-7
TGTGCCAGCAGCCTTAAAACAGGTCGGGTTTCTGAAGCTTTCTTT,CASSLKTGRVSEAFF,NA,NA,TRBV5-4,TRBJ1-1
TGTGCCAGCACCCCCGGACAGGGCCACAATGAGCAGTTCTTC,CASTPGQGHNEQFF,NA,TRBD1,TRBV6-6,TRBJ2-1
TGTGCCAGCAGCCAAGATCTGCTAGGGGGGAACACTGAAGCTTTCTTT,CASSQDLLGGNTEAFF,few,NA,TRBV3-1/TRBV3-2,TRBJ1-1
TGTGCCTGGGAAGAGGGTGTTGGTAATCAGCCCCAGCATTTT,CAWEEGVGNQPQHF,few,NA,TRBV30,TRBJ1-5
TGTGCCAGCAGCTCCTCCGGGACAGAAAACACTGAAGCTTTCTTT,CASSSSGTENTEAFF,NA,TRBD1,TRBV6-5,TRBJ1-1
TGCGCCAGCAGCCTCTCGACAGCGTACCTAAGCCATGGCTACACCTTC,CASSLSTAYLSHGYTF,NA,NA,TRBV4-1,TRBJ1-2
TGTGCCATCAGTTTAGAGCGGGGGGGCACAGATACGCAGTATTTT,CAISLERGGTDTQYF,NA,TRBD2,TRBV10-3,TRBJ2-3
TGTGCCAGCAGCTTTAGCGCACAGAGAAGGACTGAAGCTTTCTTT,CASSFSAQRRTEAFF,NA,NA,TRBV5-8,TRBJ1-1
TGTGCCTGGAGTGCAGGGCCATCTGAAGCTTTCTTT,CAWSAGPSEAFF,NA,NA,TRBV30,TRBJ1-1
TGTGCCAGCAGCGGGCGGGGACAGGTGGGCGGTGAAGCTTTCTTT,CASSGRGQVGGEAFF,NA,TRBD1,TRBV9,TRBJ1-1
TGTGCCAGCTCACCTACGGGGGAGTTCACAGATACGCAGTATTTT,CASSPTGEFTDTQYF,NA,NA,TRBV18,TRBJ2-3
TGCAGTGCCCTAGGCAACACTGAAGCTTTCTTT,CSALGNTEAFF,NA,NA,TRBV20-1,TRBJ1-1
TGTGCCAGCAGCTTAGATAGCGGGGGACAAGAGACCCAGTACTTC,CASSLDSGGQETQYF,NA,TRBD2,TRBV11-2,TRBJ2-5
TGTGCCACCAGTGAACAGGGTTACGAGCAGTACTTC,CATSEQGYEQYF,NA,NA,TRBV24-1,TRBJ2-7
TGTGCCAGCAGCTTGGCCCAGGGGGCGCTCGGGGCCAACGTCCTGACTTTC,CASSLAQGALGANVLTF,once,TRBD1,TRBV5-4,TRBJ2-6
TGTGCTAGTGGTTTGGGGGTCAGAGGGAACCAGTACTTC,CASGLGVRGNQYF,NA,NA,TRBV12-5,TRBJ2-5
TGTGCCAGCAGTGAATGGCAGGGTGCCACCCTCCACTTT,CASSEWQGATLHF,NA,NA,TRBV25-1,TRBJ1-6